Here is one T cell receptor (beta chain) with its context. Its cognate antigen has yet to be identified. Within one base of it there is no much larger clone, and no base qualities were kept. This record comes from a study of blood T cell repertoires in COVID-19 (dated by TCRdb to between 2020 and 2021). Notes on the research overall: Samples covering the acute and convalescent phases of COVID-19 were provided by collaborators in the United States, Italy and Spain. The dataset comprised deeply sampled blood TCRbeta repertoires from subjects exposed to, actively infected with, or recovered from COVID-19. The prospective study material was composed of cDNA or gDNA derived from T cells, B-cell-depleted T cells, or PBMCs. Where HLA class I and class II types were available, the types were taken from metadata supplied by the sample provider, not from assay-based typing. Samples came from the ongoing ImmuneRACE study (first 160 participants) plus 1,254 subjects from 6 global collaborators. A freely available public database, intended as a resource for researchers studying the immune response to SARS-CoV-2, is where the repertoires were released. Sample metadata almost always included a de-identified subject ID, COVID-19 status, age in years and sex.

The paper as a whole reports these results and caveats: The amount of clinical and demographic metadata varied by source and participant and was provided uncurated.

The collaborating institutions used their own protocols to collect whole blood in K2EDTA tubes. For TCRbeta analysis, collaborators shipped samples in one of three forms: frozen whole blood, isolated PBMCs, or DNA extracted from either of those sample types. TCRbeta CDR3 regions were amplified from genomic DNA by means of the immunoSEQ Assay, a bias-controlled multiplex PCR. On the authors' methods: The number of nucleated cells in each sample was estimated by amplification of reference gene primers within the assay. To quantify the absolute abundance of each unique TCRbeta CDR3 rearrangement, sequence reads were collapsed and filtered. Productive Simpson clonality was computed per sample as the square root of Simpson's diversity index over productive rearrangements. TCRdb provides this immuneACCESS table in a form limited to in-frame rearrangements. Some clones are lacking; in checked studies, under half of them reflect an unresolved V gene, and why the rest are absent is not known. Clonal size and the V and J genes are those of that table, whereas D and trimming came from the DNA. The sample table records approximately 85,000 clones; around 90% of these occur just once. The top ten hold around 1% of the sample.

V is reduced by 7 bases and J by 4 bases, leaving a spacing of 14 bases between them. Inclusive of the bounding cysteine and phenylalanine, the CDR3 is 14 residues long. Only the CDR3 portion is preserved as DNA: 42 bases, with reading frame beginning at the first base. Taken from the germline V gene, the CDR1 and CDR2 loops are MNHNS and SASEGT. Material for sequencing was peripheral blood. The clonotype originates from a woman aged 45-65 years in a cohort sampled during active COVID-19. The rearranged segments are TRBV6-1 and TRBJ2-1, with a weak D call of TRBD1 (5 bases match). The bases are TGTGCCAGCACTCTGGGGCAGGGTTACAATGAGCAGTTCTTC. Its coded protein is CASTLGQGYNEQFF.